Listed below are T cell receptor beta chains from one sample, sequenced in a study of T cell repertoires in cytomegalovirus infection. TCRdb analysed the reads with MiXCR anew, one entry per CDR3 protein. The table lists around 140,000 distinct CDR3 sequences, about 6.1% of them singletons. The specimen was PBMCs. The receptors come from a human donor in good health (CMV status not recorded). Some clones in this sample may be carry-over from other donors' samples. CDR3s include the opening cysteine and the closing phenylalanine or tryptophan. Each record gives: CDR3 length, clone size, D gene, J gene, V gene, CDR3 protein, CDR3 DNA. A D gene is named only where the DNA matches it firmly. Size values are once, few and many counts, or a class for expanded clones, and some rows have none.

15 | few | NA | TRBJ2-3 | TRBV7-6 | CASSLIASGTDTQYF | TGTGCCAGCAGCTTAATTGCTAGCGGCACAGATACGCAGTATTTT
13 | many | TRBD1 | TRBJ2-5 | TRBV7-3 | CASSPTGEETQYF | TGTGCCAGCAGCCCGACAGGGGAAGAGACCCAGTACTTC
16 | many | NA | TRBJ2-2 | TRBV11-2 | CASSLAQGRLPGELFF | TGTGCCAGCAGCTTAGCGCAGGGGAGATTGCCCGGGGAGCTGTTTTTT
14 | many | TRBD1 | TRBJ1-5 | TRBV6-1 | CASSGTGGKQPQHF | TGTGCCAGCAGTGGGACAGGGGGCAAGCAGCCCCAGCATTTT
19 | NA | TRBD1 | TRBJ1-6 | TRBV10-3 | CAISERTGGWKDSNSPLHF | TGTGCCATCAGTGAGAGAACAGGGGGCTGGAAGGATTCTAATTCACCCCTCCACTTT
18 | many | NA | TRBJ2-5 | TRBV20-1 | CSAVDILVGRAGQETQYF | TGCAGTGCCGTCGACATCCTTGTAGGTCGCGCGGGCCAAGAGACCCAGTACTTC
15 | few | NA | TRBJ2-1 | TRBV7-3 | CASSLGVSYYNEQFF | TGTGCCAGCAGCTTAGGGGTGTCCTACTACAATGAGCAGTTCTTC
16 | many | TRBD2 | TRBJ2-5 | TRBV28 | CASSTGLAGREETQYF | TGTGCCAGCAGCACGGGACTAGCGGGGCGTGAAGAGACCCAGTACTTC
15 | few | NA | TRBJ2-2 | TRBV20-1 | CSASREVFGTGELFF | TGCAGTGCCTCAAGGGAGGTTTTCGGGACCGGGGAGCTGTTTTTT
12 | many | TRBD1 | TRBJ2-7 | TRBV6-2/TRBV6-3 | CATTTGSGEQYF | TGTGCCACAACGACAGGGTCAGGAGAGCAGTACTTC
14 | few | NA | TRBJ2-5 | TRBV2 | CASKERQGKETQYF | TGTGCCAGCAAAGAACGTCAGGGCAAAGAGACCCAGTACTTC
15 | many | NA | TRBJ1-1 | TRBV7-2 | CASSFYRSMNTEAFF | TGTGCCAGCAGCTTTTACAGATCTATGAACACTGAAGCTTTCTTT
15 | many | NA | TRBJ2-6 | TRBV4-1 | CASTDFYSGANVLTF | TGCGCCAGCACCGACTTCTACTCTGGGGCCAACGTCCTGACTTTC
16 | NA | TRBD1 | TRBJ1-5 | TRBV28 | CASSPGDRGRYQPQHF | TGTGCCAGCAGTCCAGGGGACAGGGGGCGGTATCAGCCCCAGCATTTT
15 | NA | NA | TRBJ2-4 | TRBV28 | CASSHDSLAKNIQYF | TGTGCCAGCAGTCACGACAGCTTAGCCAAAAACATTCAGTACTTC
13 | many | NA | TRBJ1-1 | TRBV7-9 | CASSSGSHTEAFF | TGTGCCAGCAGCTCAGGGAGTCACACTGAAGCTTTCTTT
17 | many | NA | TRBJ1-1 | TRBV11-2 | CASSSLWVRDGYTEAFF | TGTGCCAGCAGCTCCTTGTGGGTCCGGGACGGATACACTGAAGCTTTCTTT
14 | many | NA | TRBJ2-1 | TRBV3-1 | CASSQGLVGYEQFF | TGTGCCAGCAGCCAAGGGCTAGTCGGCTATGAGCAGTTCTTC
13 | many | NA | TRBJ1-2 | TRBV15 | CATSRDRGGGYTF | TGTGCCACCAGCAGAGACCGGGGGGGTGGCTACACCTTC
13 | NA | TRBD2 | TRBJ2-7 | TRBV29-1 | CSVQRGGLYEQYF | TGCAGCGTGCAGCGGGGGGGCCTCTACGAGCAGTACTTC
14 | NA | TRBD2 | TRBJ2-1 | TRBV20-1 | CSASGGPEYNEQFF | TGCAGTGCAAGCGGGGGGCCAGAATACAATGAGCAGTTCTTC
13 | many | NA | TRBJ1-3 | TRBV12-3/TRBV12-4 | CASIVHEGNTIYF | TGTGCCAGTATAGTCCACGAGGGAAACACCATATATTTT